The rows below give T cell receptor beta chains drawn from one sample of a study of T cells in Graves' hyperthyroidism and ophthalmopathy. TCRdb passed the multiplex PCR reads through MiXCR, listing each CDR3 protein once. The repertoire has around 290,000 distinct CDR3 sequences, roughly an eighth of them found once; the top ten carry 7.9%. Sequenced sample: blood. The receptors stem from a woman in her thirties or forties with Graves' hyperthyroidism. Each CDR3 is given without its conserved first and last residue. The order of the fields is V gene, CDR3 length, clone size, CDR3 protein. Expanded clones are given a class, and other clones once, few, many or no size at all.

>TRBV12-3/TRBV12-4|13|many
ASSFEVAGANVLT
>TRBV5-1|15|.
ASSLGNGTGGLYEQY
>TRBV20-1|11|many
SARGDIYSPLH
>TRBV28|13|.
ATFGTGPSNYGYT
>TRBV7-9|15|many
ASSARGQIAGGAEQY
>TRBV7-9|10|few
ASNRGGTEAF
>TRBV4-1|13|many
ASSLRTGDSYGYT
>TRBV12-3/TRBV12-4|11|few
ASSFMTHYGYT
>TRBV19|16|.
ASSIGGVAGGWYNEQF
>TRBV14|15|many
ASSQVIGVGPTDTQY
>TRBV14|13|.
ASSQVAPVQETQY
>TRBV6-2/TRBV6-3|14|.
ASSIGTGEGNQPQH
>TRBV7-9|18|.
ASSPRGARASGRSIYEQY
>TRBV20-1|15|many
SAFRLTSGSLGNEQF
>TRBV2|10|many
ACTGGSYEQY
>TRBV27|11|many
ASSKREDTEAF
>TRBV20-1|13|few
SARGDRGDSQPQH
>TRBV7-9|11|many
ASSLDNIYGYT
>TRBV9|16|.
ASSVELAGGPGTDTQY
>TRBV20-1|12|many
SARIQGSWDIQY
>TRBV7-2|13|many
ASAPLGGNTDTQY
>TRBV14|12|few
ASSPKHPLDTQY
>TRBV25-1|13|few
ASSPRGGSNQPQH
>TRBV6-2/TRBV6-3|14|many
ASRYGQGALGYGYT